This T cell receptor beta chain was identified during a study of blood T cell repertoires in COVID-19. Across the whole study: T cells, B-cell-depleted T cells, or PBMCs provided the cDNA or gDNA that served as material.

This clone was observed a few times. Sequenced by immunoSEQ multiplex PCR; TCRdb stores in-frame clones only, minus some. Among about 49,000 clones listed, 65% to 90% were seen once. The sample was peripheral blood. This clonotype was obtained from an older woman with acute or convalescent COVID-19.

As DNA, the CDR3 is TGTGCCAGCACCCGAGCGGCAACTAATGAAAAACTGTTTTTT. Encoded protein: CASTRAATNEKLFF. V is TRBV7-9 and J is TRBJ1-4; unclear D gene. The CDR3 spans 14 residues. Per germline, CDR1 SEHNR and CDR2 FQNEAQ (reference sequence). Trimming cost V 7 bases and J 0 bases, with 9 bases left between them.